This T cell receptor beta chain appears in the sequencing data of a study of cytotoxic CD8 clonotypes in ibrutinib-treated CLL. The wider study: By median roughly 74 months, 12 had progressed and around 14 stayed remitted; responses had been 2 complete and 24 partial.

TCR beta library input comprised about 1.9 micrograms of genomic DNA from cryopreserved PBMCs. Germline values: CDR1 SGHKS, CDR2 YYEKEE (reference sequence). This CDR3 contains 16 residues. The V and J ends lost 6 bases and 4 bases respectively, with 20 bases between them. Study-level points and caveats: Researchers report that baseline clonality outpaced age-matched healthy donors and tracked circulating CD8+ T-cell counts. Sampling time points were not equivalent between sustained-remission and progressing patients.

As regards this clone: The antigen is undetermined.

Sequencing used immunoSEQ multiplex PCR; TCRdb keeps in-frame clones, though not all of them. The sample consists of roughly 300,000 clones, more than 70% of them appearing once. This sample comprised PBMCs, obtained at disease progression, from a patient treated with ibrutinib. The chain joins TRBV5-5 to TRBJ1-3; tentatively, D is TRBD1 (5 bases). This TCR was recovered from a human donor with chronic lymphocytic leukemia. Written as DNA, the CDR3 is TGTGCCAGCACCGGGACCCCGGGACCTTTCGGAAACACCATATATTTT. Protein sequence: CASTGTPGPFGNTIYF.